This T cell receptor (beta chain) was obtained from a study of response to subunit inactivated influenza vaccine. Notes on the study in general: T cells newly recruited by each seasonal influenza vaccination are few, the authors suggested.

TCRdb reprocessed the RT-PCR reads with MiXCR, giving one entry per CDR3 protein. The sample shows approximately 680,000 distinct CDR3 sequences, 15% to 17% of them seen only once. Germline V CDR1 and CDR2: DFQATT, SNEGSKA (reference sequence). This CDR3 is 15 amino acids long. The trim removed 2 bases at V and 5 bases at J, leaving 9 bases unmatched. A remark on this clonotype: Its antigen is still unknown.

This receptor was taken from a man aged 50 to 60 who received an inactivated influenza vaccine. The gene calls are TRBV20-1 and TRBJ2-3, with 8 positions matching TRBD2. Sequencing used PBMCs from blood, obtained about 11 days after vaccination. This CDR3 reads CSARSGGALKDTQYF. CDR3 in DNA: TGCAGTGCTAGATCGGGGGGGGCCCTCAAAGATACGCAGTATTTT.